A selection of T cell receptor beta chains follows, all from one sample in a study of cytomegalovirus exposure and HLA in healthy donors. The assay was immunoSEQ multiplex PCR, and TCRdb's table has in-frame clones only and misses some. Of roughly 220,000 clones detected, around 86% appear once; the ten largest clones hold around 2.7%. Material: PBMCs. The receptors were sampled from a woman aged 40 to 50 in good health and CMV-seronegative. The CDR3 runs from the conserved cysteine through the conserved F or W. D genes are given only for firm matches. Where a row states a size, it is once, few, many or the class of an expanded clone; other rows omit it.

d_call	clone_size	v_call	j_call	cdr3_aa	cdr3_nt
TRBD2	NA	TRBV15	TRBJ2-2	CATSRDLSSGRSGELFF	TGTGCCACCAGCAGAGATCTTTCTAGCGGGAGAAGCGGGGAGCTGTTTTTT
NA	once	TRBV20-1	TRBJ2-7	CSARVSYEQYF	TGCAGTGCTAGAGTGTCTTACGAGCAGTACTTC
TRBD2	NA	TRBV27	TRBJ2-1	CASSWKAGAYYNEQFF	TGTGCCAGCAGTTGGAAAGCGGGAGCGTATTACAATGAGCAGTTCTTC
NA	NA	TRBV11-2	TRBJ1-1	CASSLVEGGRTFF	TGTGCCAGCAGCTTAGTGGAGGGGGGGCGAACTTTCTTT
NA	NA	TRBV14	TRBJ1-1	CASSQQGGSTEAFF	TGTGCCAGCAGCCAACAGGGAGGCAGCACTGAAGCTTTCTTT
NA	NA	TRBV7-8	TRBJ2-1	CASSLGSGTLNGFF	TGTGCCAGCAGCTTAGGGTCCGGGACTTTGAATGGGTTCTTC
TRBD1	NA	TRBV7-2	TRBJ1-2	CASSFGTEKNGYTF	TGTGCCAGCAGCTTCGGGACAGAAAAAAATGGCTACACCTTC
NA	once	TRBV9	TRBJ2-2	CASSLREGTGNTGELFF	TGTGCCAGCAGCCTCAGGGAGGGGACAGGGAACACCGGGGAGCTGTTTTTT
NA	NA	TRBV7-9	TRBJ1-5	CASSLSGNQPQHF	TGTGCCAGCAGCTTATCGGGCAATCAGCCCCAGCATTTT
NA	once	TRBV4-1	TRBJ2-1	CASSHLGRLGGNEQFF	TGCGCCAGCAGCCATCTTGGGCGCCTAGGGGGCAATGAGCAGTTCTTC
TRBD1	NA	TRBV30	TRBJ2-7	CAWRTLGQGADF	TGTGCCTGGAGAACCCTAGGACAGGGGGCAGACTTC
TRBD1	NA	TRBV7-2	TRBJ2-1	CASSSQGQGAQGRHNEQFF	TGTGCCAGCAGCTCGCAGGGACAGGGGGCGCAAGGCCGACACAATGAGCAGTTCTTC
TRBD2	NA	TRBV27	TRBJ2-7	CASSLGTNYEQYF	TGTGCCAGCAGTTTAGGGACTAACTACGAGCAGTACTTC
NA	NA	TRBV21-1	TRBJ2-7	CASSLRWRDEQYF	TGTGCCAGCAGCCTCAGGTGGAGGGACGAGCAGTACTTC
TRBD1	NA	TRBV6-6	TRBJ1-1	CASTLLQGGPEAFF	TGTGCCAGCACCCTTTTACAGGGGGGTCCTGAAGCTTTCTTT
TRBD1	NA	TRBV6-5	TRBJ1-2	CASKRQGIFYGYTF	TGTGCCAGTAAACGACAGGGGATTTTCTATGGCTACACCTTC
NA	NA	TRBV30	TRBJ2-1	CACYREPYNEQFF	TGTGCCTGTTACAGGGAGCCCTACAATGAGCAGTTCTTC
NA	NA	TRBV19	TRBJ1-1	CASRTLTAMNTEAFF	TGTGCCAGTAGAACCCTGACAGCCATGAACACTGAAGCTTTCTTT
TRBD1	NA	TRBV5-1	TRBJ1-2	CASRQGLYGYTF	TGCGCCAGCAGACAGGGGCTCTATGGCTACACCTTC
TRBD1	NA	TRBV10-1	TRBJ1-1	CASSVSGGGEAFF	TGCGCCAGCAGTGTGTCAGGGGGGGGTGAAGCTTTCTTT